These T cell receptor beta chains were read from a single sample in a study of OX40 agonist ivuxolimab in advanced cancers. This table comes from immunoSEQ multiplex PCR, and its TCRdb copy is limited to in-frame clones, with some not included. The profile shows tens of thousands of clones, 83% of them singletons. The input for sequencing was CD4+ or CD8+ T cells sorted from blood, taken in a trial of the OX40 agonist ivuxolimab. These receptors came from an adult with an advanced solid tumor such as melanoma, head and neck, liver or kidney cancer. The CDR3 runs from the conserved cysteine through the conserved F or W. The order of the fields is clone size, J gene, D gene, V gene, CDR3 length, CDR3 protein, CDR3 DNA. A D gene is named only where the DNA matches it firmly. Expanded clones are given a class, and other clones once, few, many or no size at all.

clone size: once; J gene: TRBJ2-7; D gene: TRBD2; V gene: TRBV10-2; CDR3 length: 14; CDR3 protein: CATTSGPPPYEQYF; CDR3 DNA: TGCGCCACAACTAGCGGGCCTCCCCCCTACGAGCAGTACTTC
clone size: .; J gene: TRBJ1-1; D gene: TRBD1; V gene: TRBV27; CDR3 length: 14; CDR3 protein: CASSLTGGAFSAFF; CDR3 DNA: TGTGCCAGCAGTTTAACAGGGGGCGCTTTTTCGGCTTTCTTT
clone size: .; J gene: TRBJ2-5; D gene: TRBD2; V gene: TRBV28; CDR3 length: 15; CDR3 protein: CASSLNSGSRKTQYF; CDR3 DNA: TGTGCCAGCAGTTTAAATAGCGGGAGTCGTAAGACCCAGTACTTC
clone size: .; J gene: TRBJ1-1; D gene: .; V gene: TRBV7-3; CDR3 length: 16; CDR3 protein: CASSSSPRTPNTEAFF; CDR3 DNA: TGTGCCAGCAGCTCTTCCCCAAGGACACCAAACACTGAAGCTTTCTTT
clone size: .; J gene: TRBJ2-4; D gene: .; V gene: TRBV7-2; CDR3 length: 12; CDR3 protein: CASSTQRDVQYF; CDR3 DNA: TGTGCCAGCAGCACGCAACGGGACGTTCAGTACTTC
clone size: .; J gene: TRBJ2-2; D gene: .; V gene: TRBV19; CDR3 length: 15; CDR3 protein: CASSRLQGNTGELFF; CDR3 DNA: TGTGCCAGTAGTAGATTACAGGGTAACACCGGGGAGCTGTTTTTT
clone size: .; J gene: TRBJ2-1; D gene: TRBD2; V gene: TRBV5-4; CDR3 length: 16; CDR3 protein: CASSFRTSGVYNEQFF; CDR3 DNA: TGTGCCAGCAGCTTCCGGACTAGCGGGGTCTACAATGAGCAGTTCTTC
clone size: once; J gene: TRBJ2-7; D gene: .; V gene: TRBV7-2; CDR3 length: 13; CDR3 protein: CASSPGKGYEQYF; CDR3 DNA: TGTGCCAGCAGCCCCGGAAAGGGCTACGAGCAGTACTTC
clone size: once; J gene: TRBJ1-3; D gene: .; V gene: TRBV6-5; CDR3 length: 15; CDR3 protein: CASRAQGRTGNTIYF; CDR3 DNA: TGTGCCAGCAGAGCACAGGGTAGGACTGGAAACACCATATATTTT
clone size: .; J gene: TRBJ1-5; D gene: .; V gene: TRBV18; CDR3 length: 15; CDR3 protein: CASSQTFDLNQPQHF; CDR3 DNA: TGTGCCAGCTCACAAACCTTTGACCTCAATCAGCCCCAGCATTTT
clone size: .; J gene: TRBJ2-5; D gene: TRBD1; V gene: TRBV15; CDR3 length: 15; CDR3 protein: CATSGADRALETQYF; CDR3 DNA: TGTGCCACCAGCGGCGCGGACAGGGCACTGGAGACCCAGTACTTC
clone size: .; J gene: TRBJ1-1; D gene: .; V gene: TRBV27; CDR3 length: 12; CDR3 protein: CASSLLKGPAFF; CDR3 DNA: TGTGCCAGCAGTTTATTAAAGGGTCCAGCTTTCTTT
clone size: once; J gene: TRBJ2-7; D gene: .; V gene: TRBV6-6; CDR3 length: 13; CDR3 protein: CASSPRENHEQYF; CDR3 DNA: TGTGCCAGCAGCCCCAGGGAGAACCACGAGCAGTACTTC
clone size: .; J gene: TRBJ2-1; D gene: TRBD1; V gene: TRBV5-1; CDR3 length: 14; CDR3 protein: CASSGRTGFNEQFF; CDR3 DNA: TGCGCCAGCAGCGGAAGGACAGGGTTCAATGAGCAGTTCTTC
clone size: .; J gene: TRBJ1-2; D gene: .; V gene: TRBV5-1; CDR3 length: 15; CDR3 protein: CASSSGVGATIDYTF; CDR3 DNA: TGCGCCAGCAGCTCCGGGGTAGGAGCGACTATTGACTACACCTTC
clone size: few; J gene: TRBJ1-4; D gene: .; V gene: TRBV28; CDR3 length: 15; CDR3 protein: CASSLGGAGGEKLFF; CDR3 DNA: TGTGCCAGCAGTTTAGGCGGGGCGGGGGGGGAAAAACTGTTTTTT
clone size: .; J gene: TRBJ1-1; D gene: .; V gene: TRBV6-1; CDR3 length: 13; CDR3 protein: CASSEREGLRAFF; CDR3 DNA: TGTGCCAGCAGTGAAAGGGAAGGGTTAAGAGCTTTCTTT
clone size: medium-sized; J gene: TRBJ2-1; D gene: .; V gene: TRBV11-3; CDR3 length: 13; CDR3 protein: CASSSRNGRTQFF; CDR3 DNA: TGTGCCAGCAGCTCAAGGAACGGACGGACGCAGTTCTTC
clone size: .; J gene: TRBJ1-4; D gene: .; V gene: TRBV28; CDR3 length: 12; CDR3 protein: CASSLVVGKLFF; CDR3 DNA: TGTGCCAGCAGCTTGGTGGTCGGGAAACTGTTTTTT
clone size: .; J gene: TRBJ2-7; D gene: TRBD2; V gene: TRBV11-1; CDR3 length: 16; CDR3 protein: CASSLRTSASSREQYF; CDR3 DNA: TGTGCCAGCAGCCTACGGACTAGCGCCTCGAGCAGGGAGCAGTACTTC
clone size: .; J gene: TRBJ2-3; D gene: .; V gene: TRBV2; CDR3 length: 13; CDR3 protein: CASNRGGTDTQYF; CDR3 DNA: TGTGCCAGCAATAGGGGGGGAACAGATACGCAGTATTTT
clone size: .; J gene: TRBJ1-4; D gene: .; V gene: TRBV27; CDR3 length: 13; CDR3 protein: CASSEPQGEKLFF; CDR3 DNA: TGTGCCAGCAGTGAACCGCAGGGTGAAAAACTGTTTTTT
clone size: .; J gene: TRBJ2-5; D gene: .; V gene: TRBV11-2; CDR3 length: 13; CDR3 protein: CASSLWGAQTQYF; CDR3 DNA: TGTGCCAGCAGCTTATGGGGAGCGCAGACCCAGTACTTC
clone size: once; J gene: TRBJ2-3; D gene: .; V gene: TRBV30; CDR3 length: 14; CDR3 protein: CAWSRWGATDTQYF; CDR3 DNA: TGTGCCTGGAGTAGATGGGGGGCCACAGATACGCAGTATTTT
clone size: .; J gene: TRBJ2-1; D gene: .; V gene: TRBV19; CDR3 length: 14; CDR3 protein: CATRGAGRHNEQFF; CDR3 DNA: TGTGCCACCAGGGGGGCGGGACGGCACAATGAGCAGTTCTTC
clone size: .; J gene: TRBJ1-1; D gene: .; V gene: TRBV19; CDR3 length: 14; CDR3 protein: CASKIALPNTEAFF; CDR3 DNA: TGTGCCAGTAAGATTGCGCTACCGAACACTGAAGCTTTCTTT
clone size: .; J gene: TRBJ2-5; D gene: .; V gene: TRBV5-4; CDR3 length: 15; CDR3 protein: CASNPNQGGGETQYF; CDR3 DNA: TGTGCCAGCAACCCAAACCAGGGCGGTGGAGAGACCCAGTACTTC
clone size: once; J gene: TRBJ2-7; D gene: .; V gene: TRBV5-1; CDR3 length: 14; CDR3 protein: CASSRGTVTYEQYF; CDR3 DNA: TGCGCCAGCAGCCGCGGGACCGTCACCTACGAGCAGTACTTC
clone size: .; J gene: TRBJ2-5; D gene: .; V gene: TRBV5-4; CDR3 length: 13; CDR3 protein: CASSPGNTETQYF; CDR3 DNA: TGTGCCAGCAGCCCGGGAAACACAGAGACCCAGTACTTC
clone size: .; J gene: TRBJ1-5; D gene: .; V gene: TRBV19; CDR3 length: 16; CDR3 protein: CASSATPDSPNQPQHF; CDR3 DNA: TGTGCCAGTAGTGCCACCCCGGACAGCCCAAATCAGCCCCAGCATTTT
clone size: .; J gene: TRBJ2-7; D gene: TRBD1; V gene: TRBV2; CDR3 length: 14; CDR3 protein: CATSSQGPSYEQYF; CDR3 DNA: TGTGCCACCTCTTCACAGGGGCCCTCCTACGAGCAGTACTTC
clone size: .; J gene: TRBJ2-7; D gene: .; V gene: TRBV7-6; CDR3 length: 14; CDR3 protein: CASSLSGASDEQYF; CDR3 DNA: TGTGCCAGCAGCCTTAGCGGAGCAAGCGACGAGCAGTACTTC
clone size: .; J gene: TRBJ1-5; D gene: .; V gene: TRBV11-1; CDR3 length: 16; CDR3 protein: CASSLPRQYRNQPQHF; CDR3 DNA: TGTGCCAGCAGCTTACCTCGCCAATATCGCAATCAGCCCCAGCATTTT
clone size: .; J gene: TRBJ2-1; D gene: TRBD2; V gene: TRBV9; CDR3 length: 18; CDR3 protein: CASSVGPSGPLTYNEQFF; CDR3 DNA: TGTGCCAGCAGCGTAGGTCCTAGCGGGCCTCTAACCTACAATGAGCAGTTCTTC
clone size: .; J gene: TRBJ2-3; D gene: TRBD1; V gene: TRBV7-9; CDR3 length: 16; CDR3 protein: CASSSTDRGGTDTQYF; CDR3 DNA: TGTGCCAGCAGCTCGACGGACAGGGGCGGCACAGATACGCAGTATTTT
clone size: .; J gene: TRBJ2-1; D gene: TRBD2; V gene: TRBV7-3; CDR3 length: 17; CDR3 protein: CASSLGLAGGGIGEQFF; CDR3 DNA: TGTGCCAGCAGCTTGGGACTAGCGGGAGGCGGGATCGGTGAGCAGTTCTTC
clone size: .; J gene: TRBJ2-1; D gene: TRBD2; V gene: TRBV11-3; CDR3 length: 16; CDR3 protein: CASSPGAAGVEGEQFF; CDR3 DNA: TGTGCCAGCTCCCCCGGGGCGGCGGGAGTGGAGGGTGAGCAGTTCTTC
clone size: .; J gene: TRBJ2-3; D gene: .; V gene: TRBV6-1; CDR3 length: 15; CDR3 protein: CASSLGESSTDTQYF; CDR3 DNA: TGTGCCAGCAGCTTAGGGGAGAGTAGCACAGATACGCAGTATTTT
clone size: .; J gene: TRBJ2-7; D gene: TRBD1; V gene: TRBV10-1; CDR3 length: 15; CDR3 protein: CASSAGTGVPYEQYF; CDR3 DNA: TGCGCCAGTTCCGCCGGGACAGGGGTCCCCTACGAGCAGTACTTC
clone size: .; J gene: TRBJ2-2; D gene: .; V gene: TRBV4-1; CDR3 length: 15; CDR3 protein: CASSQASISTGELFF; CDR3 DNA: TGCGCCAGCAGCCAAGCTAGCATCTCGACCGGGGAGCTGTTTTTT
clone size: few; J gene: TRBJ1-2; D gene: .; V gene: TRBV2; CDR3 length: 14; CDR3 protein: CASRTQTTNYGYTF; CDR3 DNA: TGTGCCAGCAGGACCCAGACTACTAACTATGGCTACACCTTC
clone size: .; J gene: TRBJ2-3; D gene: .; V gene: TRBV7-9; CDR3 length: 16; CDR3 protein: CASSLSGLGGTDTQYF; CDR3 DNA: TGTGCCAGCAGCTTAAGTGGGCTTGGTGGAACAGATACGCAGTATTTT
clone size: .; J gene: TRBJ2-3; D gene: .; V gene: TRBV5-4; CDR3 length: 15; CDR3 protein: CASSPGGGSADTQYF; CDR3 DNA: TGTGCCAGCAGCCCCGGGGGCGGGAGCGCAGATACGCAGTATTTT
clone size: .; J gene: TRBJ2-1; D gene: .; V gene: TRBV7-2; CDR3 length: 14; CDR3 protein: CASSLGSSHNEQFF; CDR3 DNA: TGTGCCAGCAGCTTAGGGTCCAGCCACAATGAGCAGTTCTTC
clone size: .; J gene: TRBJ1-1; D gene: .; V gene: TRBV7-3; CDR3 length: 14; CDR3 protein: CASSLASGATEAFF; CDR3 DNA: TGTGCCAGCAGCCTCGCGTCTGGGGCCACTGAAGCTTTCTTT
clone size: .; J gene: TRBJ1-1; D gene: TRBD1; V gene: TRBV2; CDR3 length: 15; CDR3 protein: CASSTQGAKGTEAFF; CDR3 DNA: TGTGCCAGCAGCACTCAGGGGGCGAAGGGCACTGAAGCTTTCTTT
clone size: once; J gene: TRBJ2-5; D gene: TRBD1; V gene: TRBV2; CDR3 length: 15; CDR3 protein: CASSAETGNTETQYF; CDR3 DNA: TGTGCCAGCAGTGCAGAGACAGGGAATACGGAGACCCAGTACTTC
clone size: .; J gene: TRBJ1-2; D gene: TRBD1; V gene: TRBV7-9; CDR3 length: 12; CDR3 protein: CASSTGAYGYTF; CDR3 DNA: TGTGCCAGCAGCACAGGGGCCTATGGCTACACCTTC
clone size: .; J gene: TRBJ2-1; D gene: TRBD1; V gene: TRBV6-6; CDR3 length: 15; CDR3 protein: CASRRTGQGNNEQFF; CDR3 DNA: TGTGCCAGCAGGAGAACGGGACAGGGAAACAATGAGCAGTTCTTC